A single sample is the source of the 21 T cell receptor beta chains below, sequenced in a study of blood T cell repertoires in COVID-19. Libraries were prepared by immunoSEQ multiplex PCR; TCRdb keeps only in-frame clonotypes and omits some of them. The data contain a few hundred thousand clones, 80% to 90% of them singletons. Sequencing input: PBMCs or T cells enriched from blood (not recorded which). The receptors come from a man aged 25 to 40 who had recovered from COVID-19.

This clone showed up just once. The chain employs TRBV11-3 and TRBJ2-1; no reliable D call. V gave up 5 bases and J gave up 6 bases, with 11 bases separating them. The CDR3 has 13 residues. Germline V lookup: CDR1 SGHNT, CDR2 YENEEA. This chain's CDR3 is CASSRARSNEQFF. The DNA of the CDR3 is TGTGCCAGCAGCCGCGCCCGGAGCAATGAGCAGTTCTTC.

The chain recombines TRBV29-1 with TRBJ2-7; 7 bases fit TRBD1. CDR1 is SQVTM and CDR2 is ANQGSEA in the germline V gene. Trimming took 6 bases from V and 2 from J; bases not matched to a gene: 4. CDR3 length equals 12 residues. The CDR3 reads CSVLRGPYEQYF. CDR3 nucleotides: TGCAGCGTCCTAAGGGGGCCCTACGAGCAGTACTTC.

The rearrangement joins TRBV20-1 to TRBJ1-2; tentative D call: TRBD1 (6 bases). The CDR3 is 11 amino acids. Germline loops: CDR1 DFQATT, CDR2 SNEGSKA (reference sequence). V dropped 6 bases and J dropped 4 bases, with 9 bases sitting between them. DNA of the CDR3: TGCAGTGCCGGGACAACCTATGGCTACACCTTC. Protein: CSAGTTYGYTF.

The genes are TRBV30 and TRBJ2-5; 8 bases agree with TRBD2. V shed 0 bases and J 5 bases; nucleotides not matched to a gene: 17. Per germline, CDR1 GTSNPN and CDR2 SVGIG (reference sequence). This CDR3 region has 18 residues. The DNA of the CDR3 is TGTGCCTGGAGTGTACCCCTCCGGGAGGGGATCACGCGGGAGACCCAGTACTTC. It yields the protein CAWSVPLREGITRETQYF.

V and J are TRBV28 and TRBJ1-1, with D tentatively TRBD1 (6 bases). V gave up 5 bases and J gave up 9 bases, with 19 bases separating them. This CDR3 region has 14 residues. In germline, CDR1 is MDHEN, CDR2 SYDVKM. CDR3 nucleotides: TGTGCCAGCAGTCTCCCGACGGGACATTTAAAAGCTTTCTTT. Translating it yields CASSLPTGHLKAFF.

The J gene is TRBJ1-4, the V gene TRBV11-2, with D perhaps TRBD1 (6 bases). Trimming cost V 4 bases and J 8 bases, with 14 bases left between them. CDR3 length: 14 amino acids. CDR1 and CDR2 (germline): SGHAT, FQNNGV. The CDR3 loop reads CASSSHREGEKLFF. CDR3 DNA sequence: TGTGCCAGCAGCTCCCACAGGGAGGGGGAAAAACTGTTTTTT.

The V call is TRBV28, the J call TRBJ2-3; the match to TRBD2 covers 13 bases. The CDR3 covers 20 residues. The J segment lost 0 bases and the V segment lost 7 bases, leaving 16 bases of the junction unmatched. CDR1 is MDHEN, CDR2 SYDVKM, per germline. CDR3 sequence (DNA): TGTGCCAGCATCGGGGGAGGACTAGCGGGAGTCGGACTGAGCACAGATACGCAGTATTTT. Its translation: CASIGGGLAGVGLSTDTQYF.

This clone was seen a single time. The V call is TRBV3-1 (or the pseudogene TRBV3-2), the J call TRBJ2-2; D remains ambiguous. The CDR3 totals 13 residues. Deletions cut 1 base from V and 6 bases from J, with 6 bases between. CDR1 is LGHDT and CDR2 is YNNKEL in the germline V gene (reference sequence). CDR3 in amino acids: CASSQGSPGELFF. DNA for the CDR3: TGTGCCAGCAGCCAAGGGAGTCCCGGGGAGCTGTTTTTT.

Worth noting for this clone: Its ends do not fully match the called genes, so a read error is possible. The chain joins TRBV11-2 to TRBJ2-5; 12 bases align to TRBD2. The CDR3 sequence is 17 residues long. Germline loops: CDR1 SGHAT, CDR2 FQNNGV. The CDR3 is CASSSRTSGTELEIQYF. The DNA for the CDR3 is TGTGCCAGCAGCTCTCGGACTAGCGGGACAGAGTTAGAGATCCAGTACTTC.

This rearrangement joins TRBV7-9 to TRBJ1-1; D might be TRBD1 (5 bases). Germline CDR1 SEHNR, CDR2 FQNEAQ (reference sequence). The V and J ends lost 5 bases and 7 bases respectively, with 11 bases between them. This CDR3 region has 12 residues. The CDR3 region is CASSRTGIEAFF. In DNA form, the CDR3 reads TGTGCCAGCAGCCGTACAGGTATTGAAGCTTTCTTT. The full variable domain, with the rest looked up from reference TRBV7-9 and TRBJ1-1, is DTGVSQNPRHKITKRGQNVTFRCDPISEHNRLYWYRQTLGQGPEFLTYFQNEAQLEKSRLLSDRFSAERPKGSFSTLEIQRTEQGDSAMYLCASSRTGIEAFFGQGTRLTVV.

This clone showed up just once. The J gene is TRBJ1-2, the V gene TRBV11-2, with D perhaps TRBD1 (5 bases). Germline assignment: CDR1 SGHAT and CDR2 FQNNGV. The CDR3 has 13 amino acids. The V end was cut by 1 base, the J end by 6 bases, with 9 bases between. CDR3 bases: TGTGCCAGCAGCTTAGGCAGGGATAATGGCTACACCTTC. This translates into CASSLGRDNGYTF. The entire variable domain, with the rest obtained from reference TRBV11-2 and TRBJ1-2, is as follows: EAGVAQSPRYKIIEKRQSVAFWCNPISGHATLYWYQQILGQGPKLLIQFQNNGVVDDSQLPKDRFSAERLKGVDSTLKIQPAKLEDSAVYLCASSLGRDNGYTFGSGTRLTVV.

This clone was seen a handful of times. This rearrangement joins TRBV7-9 to TRBJ1-1, with D maybe TRBD1 (5 bases). This CDR3 region has 16 residues. Germline V gene sequence: CDR1 SEHNR, CDR2 FQNEAQ (reference sequence). Between the trimmed V and J ends, which lost 5 bases and 4 bases, there was a span of 20 bases. CDR3 residues: CASSGPGAGRFTEAFF. CDR3 DNA: TGTGCCAGCAGCGGCCCAGGCGCAGGGCGGTTCACTGAAGCTTTCTTT.

The V call is TRBV6-5, the J call TRBJ1-1; D not resolved. This CDR3 spans 14 amino acids. Germline lookup yields CDR1 MNHEY and CDR2 SVGAGI. Trimming took 0 bases from V and 1 from J, leaving 6 bases between them. The CDR3 nucleotides are TGTGCCAGCAGTTACTCTGCGGAGAACACTGAAGCTTTCTTT. It specifies CASSYSAENTEAFF.

This clone turned up a few times. The CDR3 DNA reads TGTGCCAGCAGCGGAGCGTTAGTTGTGACCGGGGAGCTGTTTTTT. Translating gives CASSGALVVTGELFF. This chain joins TRBV7-9 and TRBJ2-2, with D unclear. From germline, CDR1 is SEHNR and CDR2 FQNEAQ (reference sequence). The CDR3 length is 15 residues. V was pared by 5 bases and J by 5 bases, with 15 bases between.

This clone was seen more than once but under ten times. The chain uses TRBV15 and TRBJ2-1; 10 nucleotides agree with TRBD2. The CDR3 has 17 residues. Germline CDR1 reads LNHNV; CDR2 reads YYDKDF (reference sequence). V lost 2 bases and J lost 0; bases outside the gene matches: 4. The chain's CDR3 is CATSRTGLADSYNEQFF. In DNA, the CDR3 is TGTGCCACCAGCAGAACAGGACTAGCGGACTCCTACAATGAGCAGTTCTTC.

The chain couples TRBV2 to TRBJ2-7; TRBD1 matches 9 bases. Germline-derived CDR1 and CDR2 are SNHLY and FYNNEI. The J segment lost 4 bases and the V segment lost 5 bases, leaving 3 bases of the junction unmatched. This CDR3 has 13 residues. CDR3 loop: CASSSGTGYEQYF. The CDR3 region has the DNA TGTGCCAGCAGTTCCGGGACAGGGTACGAGCAGTACTTC. The complete variable domain, with remaining parts taken from reference TRBV2 and TRBJ2-7, reads EPEVTQTPSHQVTQMGQEVILRCVPISNHLYFYWYRQILGQKVEFLVSFYNNEISEKSEIFDDQFSVERPDGSNFTLKIRSTKLEDSAMYFCASSSGTGYEQYFGPGTRLTVT.

This chain links TRBV18 with TRBJ2-7; TRBD1 might be the D (5 bases). Deletions cut 2 bases from V and 0 bases from J, with 11 bases between. The CDR3 is 15 residues long. Germline values: CDR1 KGHSH, CDR2 LQKENI. CDR3 region: CASSPVEDSSYEQYF. The CDR3 DNA reads as TGTGCCAGCTCACCAGTCGAAGACAGCTCCTACGAGCAGTACTTC.

The genes are TRBV15 and TRBJ2-6; D remains ambiguous. In germline, CDR1 is LNHNV, CDR2 YYDKDF (reference sequence). This CDR3 spans 14 amino acids. Trimming took 3 bases from V and 12 from J, leaving 15 bases between them. CDR3 region: CATSSGPTSPVLTF. The CDR3 region has the DNA TGTGCCACCAGCAGTGGGCCCACTTCTCCCGTCCTGACTTTC.

The V and J genes are TRBV28 and TRBJ2-1; no clear D. The CDR3 has 13 residues. Germline V gives CDR1 MDHEN, CDR2 SYDVKM. Trimming shortened V by 2 bases and J by 4 bases, and 6 bases separated the two germline ends. The CDR3 DNA follows: TGTGCCAGCAGTTTAGGCCGATACAATGAGCAGTTCTTC. It codes for CASSLGRYNEQFF.

This chain joins TRBV28 and TRBJ2-1; no clear D gene. This CDR3 spans 14 amino acids. Trimming removed 6 bases from V and 1 base from J, with 10 bases in between. CDR1 MDHEN and CDR2 SYDVKM come from the germline V gene. CDR3 in DNA: TGTGCCAGCAGACTAAGGTTGTCCTACAATGAGCAGTTCTTC. This sequence encodes CASRLRLSYNEQFF.

The chain uses TRBV27 and TRBJ2-7; D is possibly TRBD1 (5 bases). The length of the CDR3 is 12 residues. Trimming cost V 10 bases and J 1 base, with 11 bases left between them. The germline V gene has CDR1 MNHEY and CDR2 SMNVEV (reference sequence). The CDR3 nucleotides are TGTGCCACCGGACAAAGATCCTACGAGCAGTACTTC. Its translation is CATGQRSYEQYF.